Shown below are 15 T cell receptor beta chains from a single sample sequenced in a study of cytomegalovirus exposure and HLA in healthy donors. PCR used 60 Vbeta primers and 13 Jbeta primers. TCRdb keeps only in-frame clones here, not all; method: immunoSEQ multiplex PCR. Of about 130,000 clones listed, around four fifths are singletons. Sequenced input: PBMCs. These receptors were obtained from a boy aged 2-9 years in good health and CMV-seronegative.

The gene calls are TRBV4-3 and TRBJ1-2; tentative D call: TRBD1 (6 bases). CDR3 length: 14 amino acids. Germline V CDR1 and CDR2: LGHNA, YSLEER. V was clipped by 4 bases and J by 5 bases, with 14 bases between them. The CDR3 region is CASSRTFQGYGYTF. CDR3 sequence (DNA): TGCGCCAGCAGCCGGACCTTTCAGGGGTATGGCTACACCTTC.

This clone appeared a single time. This chain joins TRBV7-2 and TRBJ2-5; 8 bases are a match to TRBD1. The closer fit of TRBJ2-7 to the DNA end suggests the J call may be wrong. The CDR3 spans 14 residues. The germline V gene has CDR1 SGHTA and CDR2 FQGNSA. Written as DNA, the CDR3 is TGTGCCAGCAGCTTTGGACAGGGACCCTACGAGCAGTACTTC. It translates to CASSFGQGPYEQYF.

V usage is TRBV6-6 and J usage is TRBJ2-7, with 8 bases that match TRBD1. V dropped 4 bases and J dropped 7; count of bases not matched to a gene: 12. The germline V gene has CDR1 MNHNY and CDR2 SVGAGI (reference sequence). CDR3 length equals 15 residues. The CDR3 bases are TGTGCCAGCAGTTCATCGGATCAGGGGGCGCGGGAGCAGTACGTC. The encoded protein is CASSSSDQGAREQYV.

This chain uses TRBV9 with TRBJ2-3; 9 nucleotides align to TRBD2. The CDR3 is made up of 16 amino acids. CDR1 is SGDLS, CDR2 YYNGEE, per germline. The V and J ends lost 3 bases and 1 base, in that order; junction bases with no gene match: 6. Here the CDR3 reads CASSGSSGVGTDTQYF. Here the CDR3 DNA reads TGTGCCAGCAGCGGATCTAGCGGGGTGGGCACAGATACGCAGTATTTT.

The V gene is TRBV29-1, the J gene TRBJ2-5, with D unclear. The CDR3 extends over 11 amino acids. V was shortened by 4 bases and J by 5 bases, with 8 bases between the two germline ends. Germline V gives CDR1 SQVTM, CDR2 ANQGSEA. The CDR3 loop is CSVGLQETQYF. For the CDR3, the DNA is TGCAGCGTTGGTTTACAGGAGACCCAGTACTTC.

The chain carries TRBV6-5 and TRBJ2-1, with D unresolved. CDR1 and CDR2 from the germline V gene are MNHEY and SVGAGI. CDR3 size: 13 residues. V dropped 0 bases and J dropped 4 bases, with 4 bases sitting between them. This chain's CDR3 is CASSYSQYNEQFF. CDR3 DNA sequence: TGTGCCAGCAGTTACTCCCAATACAATGAGCAGTTCTTC.

With respect to this clone: At one end the junction does not follow the germline gene, possibly because of a read error. The chain links TRBV7-7 to TRBJ2-5, with unresolved D. Germline V gives CDR1 SSHAT, CDR2 FNYEAQ (reference sequence). The CDR3 has 13 residues. Here the CDR3 DNA reads TGTGCTAGCAGCTTAGAGGAGAGGAGGACCCAGTACTTC. This codes for CASSLEERRTQYF. The complete variable domain, with remaining parts taken from reference TRBV7-7 and TRBJ2-5, reads GAGVSQSPRYKVTKRGQDVTLRCDPISSHATLYWYQQALGQGPEFLTYFNYEAQPDKSGLPSDRFSAERPEGSISTLTIQRTEQRDSAMYRCASSLEERRTQYFGPGTRLLVL.

The chain recombines TRBV19 with TRBJ2-1; TRBD1 might be the D (6 bases). In germline, CDR1 is LNHDA, CDR2 SQIVND (reference sequence). V was clipped by 7 bases and J by 1 base, with 14 bases between them. The CDR3 has 15 residues. The CDR3 protein is CASMAGEGSYNEQFF. DNA for the CDR3: TGTGCCAGTATGGCAGGGGAAGGGTCCTACAATGAGCAGTTCTTC.

Written as DNA, the CDR3 is TGTGCCAGCAGCCCTTACATAAACACTGAAGCTTTCTTT. This translates into CASSPYINTEAFF. This rearrangement joins TRBV5-6 to TRBJ1-1; no definite D call. Germline V gene lookup returns CDR1 SGHDT and CDR2 YYEEEE. The CDR3 consists of 13 residues. V lost 4 bases and J 2 bases, leaving 9 bases between the germline ends.

The chain combines TRBV15 with TRBJ1-2; possibly TRBD1 for D (6 bases). Between the trimmed V and J ends, which lost 0 bases and 4 bases, there was a span of 15 bases. Germline V gene data show CDR1 as LNHNV and CDR2 as YYDKDF (reference sequence). This CDR3 comprises 16 residues. The DNA of the CDR3 is TGTGCCACCAGCAGAGATCGTCAGGGGAGTACCTATGGCTACACCTTC. Translated: CATSRDRQGSTYGYTF.

CDR3 loop: CASSLGNRNYGYTF. The CDR3 DNA is TGTGCCAGCAGCTTAGGGAACAGAAACTATGGCTACACCTTC. The J gene is TRBJ1-2, the V gene TRBV13; D is unclear. V lost 0 bases and J lost 2, with 7 bases in between. The CDR3 length is 14 residues. Germline V gene sequence: CDR1 PRHDT, CDR2 FYEKMQ (reference sequence).

This chain links TRBV6-1 with TRBJ1-3, with 8 bases aligning to TRBD1. V lost 4 bases, J lost 4 bases, and 6 bases stayed unmatched. The CDR3 extends over 15 amino acids. Germline CDR1 and CDR2: MNHNS and SASEGT. The CDR3 DNA reads TGTGCCAGCAGTGGGCTACAGGGGGTCGGAAACACCATATATTTT. Translated: CASSGLQGVGNTIYF.

The J gene is TRBJ2-1, the V gene TRBV4-1, with D maybe TRBD2 (5 bases). The CDR3 extends over 14 amino acids. Germline-derived CDR1 and CDR2 are MGHRA and YSYEKL. V lost 0 bases to trimming and J lost 2 bases, with 5 bases between them. CDR3 residues: CASSQDGAYNEQFF. CDR3 in DNA: TGCGCCAGCAGCCAAGACGGGGCCTACAATGAGCAGTTCTTC.

This sequence joins TRBV19 and TRBJ1-1; D gene uncertain. The V end was cut by 2 bases, the J end by 1 base, with 8 bases between. Germline V lookup: CDR1 LNHDA, CDR2 SQIVND (reference sequence). The CDR3 is 14 amino acids. DNA for the CDR3: TGTGCCAGTAGTATATATGGCGGGAACACTGAAGCTTTCTTT. Translation gives CASSIYGGNTEAFF.

V gene TRBV4-1 combines with J gene TRBJ2-1; D uncertain. V was shortened by 4 bases and J by 0 bases, with 16 bases between the two germline ends. The germline V gene has CDR1 MGHRA and CDR2 YSYEKL. This CDR3 region has 17 residues. The CDR3 bases are TGCGCCAGCAGCCCCACCCTCGATGGGCTCTCCTACAATGAGCAGTTCTTC. This codes for CASSPTLDGLSYNEQFF.